A single sample is the source of the 28 T cell receptor beta chains below, sequenced in a study of CD8 T cells in Susac syndrome. Random hexamers primed reverse transcription of about 0.45 to 1 ug RNA. TCRdb independently ran MiXCR on the immunoSEQ multiplex PCR reads; one entry per CDR3 protein. This repertoire shows approximately 300,000 distinct CDR3 sequences, approximately 90% found once; its top ten account for less than 0.2%. Sequencing used CD8+ T cells from PBMCs. The receptors derive from a human donor with multiple sclerosis.

V gene TRBV23-1 combines with J gene TRBJ2-1; 11 bases are a match to TRBD1. TRBV23-1 is classed as an ORF, of uncertain function. The V segment lost 6 bases and the J segment 5 bases; nucleotides outside the gene matches: 6. The CDR3 consists of 15 residues. CDR3 sequence: CASRYGTGGNNEQFF. In nucleotides, the CDR3 is TGCGCCAGCAGATACGGGACAGGGGGGAACAATGAGCAGTTCTTC.

The chain carries TRBV27 and TRBJ2-6; possible D gene TRBD1, 5 bases. This CDR3 spans 18 amino acids. Germline V gives CDR1 MNHEY, CDR2 SMNVEV (reference sequence). V lost 4 bases and J lost 0, with 16 bases in between. Here the CDR3 reads CASSSWVDSPSGANVLTF. CDR3 nucleotide sequence: TGTGCCAGCAGTTCATGGGTTGACAGCCCCTCTGGGGCCAACGTCCTGACTTTC.

V usage is TRBV7-8 and J usage is TRBJ2-3, with D perhaps TRBD1 (6 bases). This CDR3 is 14 amino acids long. Germline V lookup: CDR1 SGHVS, CDR2 FQNEAQ. Deletions cut 2 bases from V and 6 bases from J, with 12 bases between. The CDR3 spells CASSLFSGDDTQYF. CDR3 in DNA: TGTGCCAGCAGCTTATTCTCAGGGGATGATACGCAGTATTTT.

V gene TRBV27 combines with J gene TRBJ1-5; D may be TRBD1 (5 bases). Germline V CDR1 and CDR2: MNHEY, SMNVEV (reference sequence). V was cut by 4 bases and J by 3 bases, with 10 bases left in between. This CDR3 is built from 14 residues. In nucleotides, the CDR3 is TGTGCCAGCAGTTCGGGGGGTAACAATCAGCCCCAGCATTTT. Residues: CASSSGGNNQPQHF.

The chain couples TRBV27 to TRBJ2-4, with D perhaps TRBD1 (5 bases). The CDR3 consists of 17 residues. V lost 2 bases, J lost 2 bases, and 16 bases lay in between. The germline gives CDR1 MNHEY, CDR2 SMNVEV (reference sequence). CDR3 amino acids: CASSLARVEYTKNIQYF. For the CDR3, the DNA is TGTGCCAGCAGTTTAGCCAGGGTCGAATATACCAAAAACATTCAGTACTTC.

V usage is TRBV27 and J usage is TRBJ2-2; D perhaps matches TRBD2 (5 bases). V shed 3 bases and J shed 5 bases, with 10 bases lying between them. This CDR3 is built from 14 residues. Per germline, CDR1 MNHEY and CDR2 SMNVEV (reference sequence). CDR3: CASSFRAGTGELFF. The CDR3 DNA sequence: TGTGCCAGCAGTTTTAGGGCGGGTACCGGGGAGCTGTTTTTT.

The chain carries TRBV30 and TRBJ2-1, with D perhaps matching TRBD2 (6 bases). Deletions cut 0 bases from V and 3 bases from J, with 9 bases between. This CDR3 comprises 14 residues. Germline V gives CDR1 GTSNPN, CDR2 SVGIG (reference sequence). CDR3 DNA: TGTGCCTGGAGTGTGGGGGGTATCTACAATGAGCAGTTCTTC. Translation: CAWSVGGIYNEQFF.

This chain connects TRBV27 to TRBJ2-1, with 8 nucleotides matching TRBD2. The ends lost 3 bases at V and 3 bases at J; junction bases unmatched: 7. The CDR3 runs to 16 residues. Per germline, CDR1 MNHEY and CDR2 SMNVEV (reference sequence). The CDR3 nucleotides read TGTGCCAGCAGTTTGTGGGCGCTAGCGGGCTACAATGAGCAGTTCTTC. This translates into CASSLWALAGYNEQFF.

The rearrangement links TRBV29-1 to TRBJ2-7; the D call may be TRBD1 or TRBD2 (6 bases each). Germline values: CDR1 SQVTM, CDR2 ANQGSEA. This CDR3 has 11 residues. Trimming stripped 7 bases from V and 6 bases from J, with 13 bases between. The CDR3 nucleotides read TGCAGCGGGGGGCAGGGAGGCGAGCAGTACTTC. This codes for CSGGQGGEQYF.

The V gene is TRBV30, the J gene TRBJ2-1, with D uncertain. Germline CDR1 is GTSNPN and CDR2 is SVGIG (reference sequence). V dropped 5 bases and J dropped 6 bases, with 8 bases sitting between them. The CDR3 consists of 11 residues. CDR3 coding DNA: TGTGCCTGGGCGAGCAGCAATGAGCAGTTCTTC. The encoded protein is CAWASSNEQFF.

V is TRBV13 and J is TRBJ1-2; D remains ambiguous. With 5 bases removed from V and 0 bases from J, the gap between germline ends came to 13 bases. CDR3 length: 15 residues. The germline V gene has CDR1 PRHDT and CDR2 FYEKMQ (reference sequence). The chain's CDR3 is CASSPRADANYGYTF. CDR3 nucleotides: TGTGCCAGCAGCCCCCGTGCGGATGCTAACTATGGCTACACCTTC.

V and J are TRBV9 and TRBJ2-3, with unresolved D. CDR1 is SGDLS and CDR2 is YYNGEE in the germline V gene. This CDR3 contains 14 residues. Deletions cut 0 bases from V and 3 bases from J, with 8 bases between. The CDR3 nucleotides read TGTGCCAGCAGCGTAGATATGGATACAGATACGCAGTATTTT. Its protein is CASSVDMDTDTQYF.

The rearrangement uses TRBV5-1 and TRBJ2-5; D may be TRBD2 (6 bases). Trimming removed 3 bases from V and 1 base from J, with 13 bases in between. The CDR3 is made up of 15 amino acids. CDR1 and CDR2 (germline): SGHRS, YFSETQ. CDR3 sequence: CASSSSGSPQETQYF. The CDR3 DNA follows: TGCGCCAGCAGCTCCAGCGGGTCGCCCCAAGAGACCCAGTACTTC. Using reference TRBV5-1 and TRBJ2-5 for the parts outside the CDR3, the full variable domain is KAGVTQTPRYLIKTRGQQVTLSCSPISGHRSVSWYQQTPGQGLQFLFEYFSETQRNKGNFPGRFSGRQFSNSRSEMNVSTLELGDSALYLCASSSSGSPQETQYFGPGTRLLVL.

The rearrangement joins TRBV7-8 to TRBJ2-7; 7 nucleotides line up with TRBD2. The CDR3 contains 16 residues. Trimming took 6 bases from V and 4 from J; bases not matched to a gene: 15. Germline CDR1 and CDR2: SGHVS and FQNEAQ. For the CDR3, the DNA is TGTGCCAGCAGTGCCGACGGTGGAGCGGGGAAGTACGAGCAGTACTTC. Its translation is CASSADGGAGKYEQYF.

The rearrangement links TRBV9 to TRBJ2-1; D gene unclear. The CDR3 is 12 amino acids. V was trimmed by 2 bases and J by 8 bases, leaving 8 bases between them. Germline CDR1 is SGDLS and CDR2 is YYNGEE. The CDR3 DNA reads as TGTGCCAGCAGCGTCTATGGGGATGAGCAGTTCTTC. Amino acid sequence: CASSVYGDEQFF. The full variable domain, its missing parts supplied by reference TRBV9 and TRBJ2-1, is DSGVTQTPKHLITATGQRVTLRCSPRSGDLSVYWYQQSLDQGLQFLIQYYNGEERAKGNILERFSAQQFPDLHSELNLSSLELGDSALYFCASSVYGDEQFFGPGTRLTVL.

The chain joins TRBV27 to TRBJ2-1; D is possibly TRBD2 (5 bases). Germline loops: CDR1 MNHEY, CDR2 SMNVEV (reference sequence). CDR3 length: 14 residues. V gave up 7 bases and J gave up 9 bases, with 19 bases separating them. The CDR3 loop reads CASIIPTGGPEQFF. CDR3 sequence (DNA): TGTGCCAGCATTATTCCGACCGGAGGTCCTGAGCAGTTCTTC.

This clonotype turned up a few times. This rearrangement joins TRBV9 to TRBJ2-7; possible D gene TRBD1, 6 bases. The germline CDR1 and CDR2 sequences are SGDLS and YYNGEE. This CDR3 contains 14 residues. Trimming cost V 1 base and J 4 bases, with 12 bases left between them. CDR3 residues: CASSVTQGGYEQYF. DNA of the CDR3: TGTGCCAGCAGCGTAACACAGGGTGGGTACGAGCAGTACTTC. Full variable domain (remainder filled in from reference TRBV9 and TRBJ2-7): DSGVTQTPKHLITATGQRVTLRCSPRSGDLSVYWYQQSLDQGLQFLIQYYNGEERAKGNILERFSAQQFPDLHSELNLSSLELGDSALYFCASSVTQGGYEQYFGPGTRLTVT.

The sample holds a few counts of this clonotype. The chain is built from TRBV7-2 and TRBJ2-1; TRBD1 is a possible D gene (5 bases). Germline V gives CDR1 SGHTA, CDR2 FQGNSA. CDR3 length: 14 residues. Trimming took 2 bases from V and 5 from J, leaving 10 bases between them. The CDR3 nucleotides are TGTGCCAGCAGCTTATTTCAGGGCAACAATGAGCAGTTCTTC. It is translated as CASSLFQGNNEQFF.

The chain's CDR3 is CASSYSGLAGETQYF. CDR3 nucleotides: TGTGCCAGCAGTTACTCGGGACTAGCGGGAGAGACCCAGTACTTC. This sequence joins TRBV6-5 and TRBJ2-5, with TRBD2 matching 12 bases. The V gene end was trimmed by 0 bases and the J gene end by 4 bases; junction bases not matched to a gene: 0. The length of the CDR3 is 15 residues. Germline-derived CDR1 and CDR2 are MNHEY and SVGAGI.

This sequence joins TRBV30 and TRBJ2-5; D might be TRBD2 (7 bases). V shed 5 bases and J shed 3 bases, with 22 bases lying between them. CDR1 and CDR2 (germline): GTSNPN, SVGIG (reference sequence). CDR3 length: 16 amino acids. CDR3 nucleotides: TGTGCCTGGGAGTCTGGGCTCGGGGGGCGCGAAGAGACCCAGTACTTC. Translating it yields CAWESGLGGREETQYF.

As to this clonotype: The junction shows a germline mismatch at one end, possibly a read error. The gene calls are TRBV12-5 and TRBJ2-5, with D perhaps TRBD1 (6 bases). Per germline, CDR1 LGHNT and CDR2 FRNRAP. This CDR3 has 13 amino acids. CDR3 bases: TGTGCTAGTGCTCCCCCAGGGGTAGAGACCCAGGACTTC. It codes for CASAPPGVETQDF. Filled out from reference TRBV12-5 and TRBJ2-5, the complete variable domain reads DARVTQTPRHKVTEMGQEVTMRCQPILGHNTVFWYRQTMMQGLELLAYFRNRAPLDDSGMPKDRFSAEMPDATLATLKIQPSEPRDSAVYFCASAPPGVETQDFGPGTRLLVL.

The CDR3 spells CASSLIRNEQFF. CDR3 DNA sequence: TGTGCCAGCAGTTTGATCCGGAATGAGCAGTTCTTC. This chain uses TRBV28 with TRBJ2-1; D gene ambiguous. Germline lookup yields CDR1 MDHEN and CDR2 SYDVKM. Trimming took 3 bases from V and 7 from J, leaving 7 bases between them. CDR3 size: 12 residues.

CDR3 protein: CSVDLDNEQFF. The DNA of the CDR3 is TGCAGCGTTGATTTGGACAATGAGCAGTTCTTC. This chain connects TRBV29-1 to TRBJ2-1, with D unclear. The V end was cut by 3 bases, the J end by 5 bases, with 5 bases between. The CDR3 loop spans 11 amino acids. Germline V gene lookup returns CDR1 SQVTM and CDR2 ANQGSEA.

The chain is built from TRBV29-1 and TRBJ1-2; 12 positions match TRBD1. The CDR3 length is 18 residues. The ends lost 1 base at V and 4 bases at J; junction bases unmatched: 13. Per the germline V gene, CDR1 is SQVTM and CDR2 is ANQGSEA. The DNA for the CDR3 is TGCAGCGTTGAAGGGGACAGGGGGCGAAACGAGCGCTTCTATGGCTACACCTTC. Its protein product is CSVEGDRGRNERFYGYTF. Looking up the rest from reference TRBV29-1 and TRBJ1-2 gives the full variable domain: SAVISQKPSRDICQRGTSLTIQCQVDSQVTMMFWYRQQPGQSLTLIATANQGSEATYESGFVIDKFPISRPNLTFSTLTVSNMSPEDSSIYLCSVEGDRGRNERFYGYTFGSGTRLTVV.

This clonotype was seen only once. The chain uses TRBV7-8 and TRBJ2-2; 11 bases map to TRBD1. V lost 11 bases to trimming and J lost 9 bases; unmatched junction nucleotides: 14. Germline V gene sequence: CDR1 SGHVS, CDR2 FQNEAQ. The CDR3 sequence is 15 residues long. CDR3: CALARTGGPDRELFF. The DNA for the CDR3 is TGTGCCCTTGCCCGGACAGGGGGCCCGGATAGGGAGCTGTTTTTT.

This clonotype has just one count. The V call is TRBV13, the J call TRBJ1-6; D is ambiguous. The CDR3 is made up of 13 amino acids. Germline V gives CDR1 PRHDT, CDR2 FYEKMQ (reference sequence). V lost 1 base, J lost 10 bases, and 8 bases lay in between. The CDR3, as DNA: TGTGCCAGCAGCTTAGAGGGCACGTCACCCCTCCACTTT. Protein sequence: CASSLEGTSPLHF.

This chain joins TRBV2 and TRBJ1-4, with unresolved D. Trimming pared 4 bases from V and 4 bases from J, leaving 13 bases between. Germline CDR1 reads SNHLY; CDR2 reads FYNNEI. The CDR3 totals 15 residues. Here the CDR3 reads CASSGDSTYNEKLFF. For the CDR3, the DNA is TGTGCCAGCAGTGGGGATTCCACCTATAATGAAAAACTGTTTTTT.

In its sample, this clonotype was seen a few times. The chain carries TRBV19 and TRBJ2-2; no clear D. Germline V gives CDR1 LNHDA, CDR2 SQIVND (reference sequence). The V end was cut by 7 bases, the J end by 6 bases, with 3 bases between. This CDR3 region has 10 residues. The CDR3 reads CASKAGELFF. CDR3 nucleotides: TGTGCCAGTAAAGCCGGGGAGCTGTTTTTT.